This TCR beta chain was recovered during a study of OX40 agonist ivuxolimab in advanced cancers. Whole-study results and caveats: Some nonresponders likewise displayed low normalized T-cell clonal expansion.

Autoimmune disease history or systemic immunosuppression disqualified patients. The method was immunoSEQ multiplex PCR; TCRdb's version includes in-frame clones alone and lacks a portion of them. Among about 51,000 clones listed, around 73% were seen once. Note on this clone: Its antigen remains unidentified.

Sequenced here: CD4+ or CD8+ T cells sorted from blood, sampled in a trial of the OX40 agonist ivuxolimab. The origin of this receptor is an adult with an advanced solid tumor such as melanoma, head and neck, liver or kidney cancer.

This chain's CDR3 is CASSVAGTDDYEQYF. CDR3 in DNA: TGTGCCAGCAGCGTAGCCGGGACGGATGACTACGAGCAGTACTTC. The chain links TRBV9 to TRBJ2-7, with D perhaps matching TRBD1 or TRBD2 (5 bases each). The germline V gene encodes CDR1 SGDLS and CDR2 YYNGEE. There are 15 residues in the CDR3. With 0 bases removed from V and 3 bases from J, the gap between germline ends came to 13 bases.